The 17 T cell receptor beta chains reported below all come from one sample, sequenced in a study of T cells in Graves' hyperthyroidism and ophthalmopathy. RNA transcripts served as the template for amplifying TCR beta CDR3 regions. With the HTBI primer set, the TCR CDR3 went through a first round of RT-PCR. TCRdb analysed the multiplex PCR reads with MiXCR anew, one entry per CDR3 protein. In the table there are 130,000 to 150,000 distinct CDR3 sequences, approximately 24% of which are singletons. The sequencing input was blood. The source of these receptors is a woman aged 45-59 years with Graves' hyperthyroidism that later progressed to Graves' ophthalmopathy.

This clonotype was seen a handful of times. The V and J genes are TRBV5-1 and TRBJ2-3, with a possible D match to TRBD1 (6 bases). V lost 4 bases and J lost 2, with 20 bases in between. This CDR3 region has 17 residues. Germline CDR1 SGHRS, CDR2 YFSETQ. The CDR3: CASSLTSSGHFTDTQYF. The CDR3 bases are TGCGCCAGCAGCCTGACGAGCTCGGGACACTTCACAGATACGCAGTATTTT. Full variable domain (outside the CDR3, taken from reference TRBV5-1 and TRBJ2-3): KAGVTQTPRYLIKTRGQQVTLSCSPISGHRSVSWYQQTPGQGLQFLFEYFSETQRNKGNFPGRFSGRQFSNSRSEMNVSTLELGDSALYLCASSLTSSGHFTDTQYFGPGTRLTVL.

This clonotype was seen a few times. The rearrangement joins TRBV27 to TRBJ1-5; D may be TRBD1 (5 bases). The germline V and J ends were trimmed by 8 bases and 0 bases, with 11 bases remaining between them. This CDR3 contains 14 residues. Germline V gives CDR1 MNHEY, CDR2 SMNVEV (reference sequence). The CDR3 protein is CASGTFYSNQPQHF. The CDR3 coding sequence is TGTGCCAGCGGGACGTTCTATAGCAATCAGCCCCAGCATTTT.

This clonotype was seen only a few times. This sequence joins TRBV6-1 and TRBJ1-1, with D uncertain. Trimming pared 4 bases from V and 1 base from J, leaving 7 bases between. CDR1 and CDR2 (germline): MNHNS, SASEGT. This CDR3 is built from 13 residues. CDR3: CASSGGPNTEAFF. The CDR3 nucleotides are TGTGCCAGCAGTGGTGGACCGAACACTGAAGCTTTCTTT.

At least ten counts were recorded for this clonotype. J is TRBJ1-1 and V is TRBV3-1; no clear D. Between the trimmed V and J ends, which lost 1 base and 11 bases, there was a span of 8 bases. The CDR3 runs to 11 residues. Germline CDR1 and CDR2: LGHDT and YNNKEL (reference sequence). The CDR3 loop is CASSQGRWAFF. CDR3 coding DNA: TGTGCCAGCAGCCAAGGCCGCTGGGCTTTCTTT.

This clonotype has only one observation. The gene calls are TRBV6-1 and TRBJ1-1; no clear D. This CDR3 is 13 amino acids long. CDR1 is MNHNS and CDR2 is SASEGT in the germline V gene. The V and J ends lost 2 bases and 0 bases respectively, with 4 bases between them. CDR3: CASSESVNTEAFF. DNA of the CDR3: TGTGCCAGCAGTGAATCTGTGAACACTGAAGCTTTCTTT.

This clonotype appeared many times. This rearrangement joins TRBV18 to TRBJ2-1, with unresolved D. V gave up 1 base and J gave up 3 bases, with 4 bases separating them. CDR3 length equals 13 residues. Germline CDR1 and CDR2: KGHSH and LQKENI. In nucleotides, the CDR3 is TGTGCCAGCTCACCACTAAGCTACAATGAGCAGTTCTTC. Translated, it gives CASSPLSYNEQFF.

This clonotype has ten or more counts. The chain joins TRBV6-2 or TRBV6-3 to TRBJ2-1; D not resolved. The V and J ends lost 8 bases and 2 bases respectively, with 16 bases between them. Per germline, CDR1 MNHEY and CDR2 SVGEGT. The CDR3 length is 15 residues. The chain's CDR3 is CASRSGPRPYNEQFF. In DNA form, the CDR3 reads TGTGCCAGCCGTTCGGGCCCTCGGCCCTACAATGAGCAGTTCTTC.

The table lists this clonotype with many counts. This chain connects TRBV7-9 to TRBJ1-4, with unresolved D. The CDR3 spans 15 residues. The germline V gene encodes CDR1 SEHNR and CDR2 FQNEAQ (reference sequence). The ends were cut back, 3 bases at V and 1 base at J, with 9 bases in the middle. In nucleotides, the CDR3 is TGTGCCAGCAGCTTGACTAGTGGAACTAATGAAAAACTGTTTTTT. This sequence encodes CASSLTSGTNEKLFF.

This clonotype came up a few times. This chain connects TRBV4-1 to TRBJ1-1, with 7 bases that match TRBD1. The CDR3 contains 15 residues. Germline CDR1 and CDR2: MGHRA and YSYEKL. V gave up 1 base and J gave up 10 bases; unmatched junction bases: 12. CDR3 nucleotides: TGCGCCAGCAGCCAAGGGGAGGGGGCCTCACCAGGAGCTTTCTTT. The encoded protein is CASSQGEGASPGAFF.

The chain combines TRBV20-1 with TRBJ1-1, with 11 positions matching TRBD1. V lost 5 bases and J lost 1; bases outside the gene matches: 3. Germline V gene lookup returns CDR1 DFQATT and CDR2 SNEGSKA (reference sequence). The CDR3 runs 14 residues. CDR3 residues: CSALGQGANTEAFF. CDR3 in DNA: TGCAGTGCTCTCGGACAGGGGGCGAACACTGAAGCTTTCTTT.

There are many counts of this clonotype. CDR3 sequence (DNA): TGCGCCAGCGGACAGGGGCCGAAGGCTGAAGCTTTCTTT. Amino acid sequence: CASGQGPKAEAFF. V usage is TRBV5-1 and J usage is TRBJ1-1; 9 nucleotides agree with TRBD1. The germline CDR1 and CDR2 sequences are SGHRS and YFSETQ. This CDR3 has 13 amino acids. The V segment lost 7 bases and the J segment 6 bases; nucleotides outside the gene matches: 7.

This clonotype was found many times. The CDR3 reads CATSGPFGVKETQYF. For the CDR3, the DNA is TGTGCCACCTCGGGGCCGTTTGGGGTGAAAGAGACCCAGTACTTC. This chain links TRBV28 with TRBJ2-5; either TRBD1 or TRBD2 may fit D (5 bases each). With 10 bases removed from V and 3 bases from J, the gap between germline ends came to 21 bases. Germline V CDR1 and CDR2: MDHEN, SYDVKM. The CDR3 consists of 15 residues.

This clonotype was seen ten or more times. The CDR3 DNA follows: TGTGCCAGCAGTGAAGCGGGACGGAATAATTCACCCCTCCACTTT. The encoded protein is CASSEAGRNNSPLHF. The chain uses TRBV6-1 and TRBJ1-6; the D gene is possibly TRBD1 (5 bases). The germline CDR1 and CDR2 sequences are MNHNS and SASEGT. The CDR3 runs 15 residues. Trimming cost V 0 bases and J 5 bases, with 8 bases left between them.

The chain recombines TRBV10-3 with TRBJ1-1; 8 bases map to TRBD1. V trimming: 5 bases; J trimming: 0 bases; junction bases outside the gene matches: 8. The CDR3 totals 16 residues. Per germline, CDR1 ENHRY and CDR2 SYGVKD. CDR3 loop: CAISSGTGLMNTEAFF. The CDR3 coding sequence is TGTGCCATCAGTTCCGGGACAGGTCTCATGAACACTGAAGCTTTCTTT.

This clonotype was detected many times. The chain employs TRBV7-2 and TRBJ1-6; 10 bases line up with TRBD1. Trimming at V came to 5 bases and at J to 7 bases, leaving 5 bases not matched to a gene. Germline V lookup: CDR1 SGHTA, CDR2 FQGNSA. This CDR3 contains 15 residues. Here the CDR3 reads CASSPRTGGNSPLHF. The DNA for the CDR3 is TGTGCCAGCAGCCCTAGGACAGGGGGGAATTCACCCCTCCACTTT.

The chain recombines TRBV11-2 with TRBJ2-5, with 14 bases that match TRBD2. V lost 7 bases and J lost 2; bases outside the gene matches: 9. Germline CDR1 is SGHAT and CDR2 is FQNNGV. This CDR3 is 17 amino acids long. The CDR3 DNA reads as TGTGCCAGCACCTTGGGGACTAGCGGGGGAGGGCAAGAGACCCAGTACTTC. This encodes CASTLGTSGGGQETQYF. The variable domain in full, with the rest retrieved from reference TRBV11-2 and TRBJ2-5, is EAGVAQSPRYKIIEKRQSVAFWCNPISGHATLYWYQQILGQGPKLLIQFQNNGVVDDSQLPKDRFSAERLKGVDSTLKIQPAKLEDSAVYLCASTLGTSGGGQETQYFGPGTRLLVL.

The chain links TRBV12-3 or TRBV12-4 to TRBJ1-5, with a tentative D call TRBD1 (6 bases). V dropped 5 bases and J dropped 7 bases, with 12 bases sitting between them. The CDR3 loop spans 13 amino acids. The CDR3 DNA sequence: TGTGCCAGCAGTCCGGGACACGAGCAGCCCCAGCATTTT. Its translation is CASSPGHEQPQHF.